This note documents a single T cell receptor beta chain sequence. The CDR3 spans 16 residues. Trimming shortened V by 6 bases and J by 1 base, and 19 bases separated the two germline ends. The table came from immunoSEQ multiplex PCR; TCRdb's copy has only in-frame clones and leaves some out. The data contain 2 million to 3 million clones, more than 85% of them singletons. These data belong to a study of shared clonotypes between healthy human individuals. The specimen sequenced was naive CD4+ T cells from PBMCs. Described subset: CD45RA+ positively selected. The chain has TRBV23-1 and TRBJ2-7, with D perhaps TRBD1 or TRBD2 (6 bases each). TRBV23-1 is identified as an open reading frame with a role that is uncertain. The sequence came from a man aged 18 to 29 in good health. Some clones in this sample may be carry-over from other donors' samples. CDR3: CASSLAGTYPSYEQYF. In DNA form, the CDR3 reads TGCGCCAGCAGCCTGGCGGGGACATATCCTTCCTACGAGCAGTACTTC.